One sample yielded the 5 T cell receptor beta chains listed below, sequenced in a study of cytomegalovirus exposure and HLA in healthy donors. The PCR was carried out with 60 Vbeta primers and 13 Jbeta primers. Repertoires were generated with immunoSEQ multiplex PCR, while TCRdb's copy carries only in-frame clones and drops some. The sample totals 190,000 or so clones. The source material was PBMCs. The receptor set was obtained from a boy aged 5-17 years in good health and CMV-seronegative.

The chain's CDR3 is CASSSLRTGGQPQHF. As DNA, the CDR3 is TGTGCCAGCAGTTCCCTCCGGACAGGGGGACAGCCCCAGCATTTT. The genes are TRBV6-5 and TRBJ1-5; 10 positions agree with TRBD1. Germline V gene lookup returns CDR1 MNHEY and CDR2 SVGAGI. CDR3 length: 15 residues. V shed 4 bases and J 7 bases; nucleotides not matched to a gene: 7.

The chain carries TRBV4-2 and TRBJ2-7; TRBD1 is a possible D gene (6 bases). Trimming cost V 2 bases and J 0 bases, with 11 bases left between them. Germline V CDR1 and CDR2: LGHNA, YNFKEQ. The CDR3 totals 15 residues. The CDR3, as DNA: TGTGCCAGCAGCCAAAGACAGGATACCTCCTACGAGCAGTACTTC. This translates into CASSQRQDTSYEQYF.

The gene calls are TRBV6-1 and TRBJ1-2; 9 bases map to TRBD1. This CDR3 is built from 15 residues. The germline gives CDR1 MNHNS, CDR2 SASEGT. V was clipped by 7 bases and J by 4 bases; unmatched bases: 10. CDR3 residues: CASTVTGGAGYGYTF. The CDR3 coding sequence is TGTGCCAGCACTGTTACAGGGGGCGCAGGCTATGGCTACACCTTC.

The CDR3 reads CASSQGWGGGGEYEQYF. The CDR3 DNA sequence: TGTGCCAGCAGCCAAGGGTGGGGTGGCGGGGGGGAGTACGAGCAGTACTTC. The chain carries TRBV4-2 and TRBJ2-7; 9 bases fit TRBD2. Trimming cost V 1 base and J 4 bases; bases outside gene matches: 11. This CDR3 comprises 17 residues. From germline, CDR1 is LGHNA and CDR2 YNFKEQ.

The chain is built from TRBV11-2 and TRBJ2-7; the D is unclear. This CDR3 contains 15 residues. The V end was cut by 4 bases, the J end by 1 base, with 14 bases between. Germline V gene sequence: CDR1 SGHAT, CDR2 FQNNGV. The CDR3 sequence is CASSSLRQLSYEQYF. The CDR3 DNA is TGTGCCAGCAGCTCGCTTAGACAATTGTCCTACGAGCAGTACTTC.